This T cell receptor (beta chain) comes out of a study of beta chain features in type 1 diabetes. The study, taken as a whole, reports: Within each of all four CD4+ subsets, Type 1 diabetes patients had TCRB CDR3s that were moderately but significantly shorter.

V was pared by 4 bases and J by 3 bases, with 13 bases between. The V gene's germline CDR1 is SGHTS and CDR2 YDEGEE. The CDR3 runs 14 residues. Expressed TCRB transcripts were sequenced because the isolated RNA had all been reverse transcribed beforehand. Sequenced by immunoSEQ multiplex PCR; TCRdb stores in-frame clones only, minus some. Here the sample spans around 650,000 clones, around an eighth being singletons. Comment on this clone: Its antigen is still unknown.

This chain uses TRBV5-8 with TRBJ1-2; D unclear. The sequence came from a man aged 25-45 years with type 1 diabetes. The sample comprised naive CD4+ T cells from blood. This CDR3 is CASSRMGADYGYTF. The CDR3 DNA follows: TGTGCCAGCAGCCGGATGGGCGCCGACTATGGCTACACCTTC.